The 16 T cell receptor beta chains in this list originate from one sample, sequenced in a study of blood T cell repertoires in COVID-19 (dated by TCRdb to the early 2020s). The method was the immunoSEQ multiplex PCR assay. TCRdb holds this immuneACCESS table with in-frame rearrangements only. Some clones are missing; in checked studies, unresolved V genes explain under half, and the rest has no known cause. This sample is represented by 250,000 to 300,000 clones; around 78% of them were singletons. The ten largest clones represent over 4.5% of the sample. The sample taken for sequencing was peripheral blood. The receptor source for this set is a man in his sixties who had recovered from COVID-19.

This chain joins TRBV12-3 or TRBV12-4 and TRBJ1-5, with D unresolved. V lost 5 bases to trimming and J lost 11 bases, with 16 bases between them. There are 13 residues in the CDR3. CDR3 DNA sequence: TGTGCCAGCAGTCGGCAGGTCCAGGAGGCCCAGCATTTT. It translates to CASSRQVQEAQHF.

This clone showed up just a few times. This chain connects TRBV13 to TRBJ2-2; D possibly corresponds to TRBD1 (6 bases). Germline CDR1 reads PRHDT; CDR2 reads FYEKMQ (reference sequence). This CDR3 contains 15 residues. The V end was cut by 5 bases, the J end by 8 bases, with 18 bases between. CDR3 region: CASSPGQNPGGELFF. CDR3 coding DNA: TGTGCCAGCAGCCCAGGACAGAACCCTGGGGGGGAGCTGTTTTTT. The whole variable domain, filled in from reference TRBV13 and TRBJ2-2, reads AAGVIQSPRHLIKEKRETATLKCYPIPRHDTVYWYQQGPGQDPQFLISFYEKMQSDKGSIPDRFSAQQFSDYHSELNMSSLELGDSALYFCASSPGQNPGGELFFGEGSRLTVL.

The chain joins TRBV7-2 to TRBJ2-7; weak D call: TRBD2 (6 bases). The CDR3 sequence is 15 residues long. V was shortened by 2 bases and J by 3 bases, with 14 bases between the two germline ends. Germline CDR1 is SGHTA and CDR2 is FQGNSA. The CDR3 loop is CASSLRIGGYYEQYF. CDR3 nucleotides: TGTGCCAGCAGCTTAAGGATTGGGGGGTACTACGAGCAGTACTTC.

The rearrangement joins TRBV5-5 to TRBJ2-3, with 9 positions matching TRBD1. CDR1 is SGHKS, CDR2 YYEKEE, per germline (reference sequence). V lost 4 bases to trimming and J lost 3 bases; unmatched junction nucleotides: 6. This CDR3 has 15 residues. Here the CDR3 reads CASSRTGGRTDTQYF. CDR3 sequence (DNA): TGTGCCAGCAGCAGAACAGGGGGCAGGACAGATACGCAGTATTTT.

The table lists this clone with a few counts. The same CDR3 arises from other DNA sequences in this sample as well. The genes are TRBV7-9 and TRBJ2-2; 7 nucleotides align to TRBD1. From germline, CDR1 is SEHNR and CDR2 FQNEAQ (reference sequence). The length of the CDR3 is 16 residues. The junction had 7 bases not matched to a gene; V was cut back by 6 bases and J by 0 bases. The CDR3 nucleotides are TGTGCCAGCAGTCGACGACAGGGAGCGAACACCGGGGAGCTGTTTTTT. Amino acid sequence: CASSRRQGANTGELFF. Using reference TRBV7-9 and TRBJ2-2 for the parts outside the CDR3, the full variable domain is DTGVSQNPRHKITKRGQNVTFRCDPISEHNRLYWYRQTLGQGPEFLTYFQNEAQLEKSRLLSDRFSAERPKGSFSTLEIQRTEQGDSAMYLCASSRRQGANTGELFFGEGSRLTVL.

The gene calls are TRBV19 and TRBJ2-2, with D maybe TRBD1 (6 bases). Trimming removed 6 bases at V and 4 bases at J, with 12 bases between. The CDR3 extends over 14 amino acids. CDR1 and CDR2 from the germline V gene are LNHDA and SQIVND (reference sequence). The CDR3 bases are TGTGCCAGTAGCCGACAGGCGTTCACCGGGGAGCTGTTTTTT. This translates into CASSRQAFTGELFF.

In DNA, the CDR3 is TGCGCCAGCAGCCCTGTCCGGGACAGGAACACTGAAGCTTTCTTT. The encoded protein is CASSPVRDRNTEAFF. The chain is built from TRBV5-1 and TRBJ1-1; 7 bases are a match to TRBD1. Trimming removed 4 bases from V and 1 base from J; junction bases left unmatched: 7. Germline CDR1 reads SGHRS; CDR2 reads YFSETQ. The CDR3 consists of 15 residues.

About this clone: This same CDR3 is encoded by further DNA sequences in the sample. The chain employs TRBV5-1 and TRBJ1-1, with D possibly TRBD1 on 5 matching bases. V lost 1 base and J 4 bases, leaving 8 bases between the germline ends. The CDR3 has 13 amino acids. From germline, CDR1 is SGHRS and CDR2 YFSETQ. Written as DNA, the CDR3 is TGCGCCAGCAGCTTGTTGGGGGGCACTGAAGCTTTCTTT. It encodes CASSLLGGTEAFF.

CDR3 sequence (DNA): TGTGCCAGCAGCCCCCCCGGGACAGGGGCCCTAGCCAAAAACATTCAGTACTTC. It yields the protein CASSPPGTGALAKNIQYF. This chain uses TRBV28 with TRBJ2-4; the match to TRBD1 covers 10 bases. This CDR3 has 18 amino acids. CDR1 is MDHEN, CDR2 SYDVKM, per germline. Trimming removed 6 bases from V and 0 bases from J; junction bases left unmatched: 11.

The V gene is TRBV30, the J gene TRBJ2-7; the D gene is possibly TRBD2 (5 bases). CDR3 length equals 10 residues. CDR1 is GTSNPN, CDR2 SVGIG, per germline (reference sequence). The CDR3 loop reads CAVGVLGQYF. As DNA, the CDR3 is TGTGCAGTGGGAGTGTTGGGGCAGTACTTC.

This clone has a handful of counts. CDR3 in DNA: TGTGCCAGCAGCCGGAGCTCCTCTGGAAACACCATATATTTT. It specifies CASSRSSSGNTIYF. The chain couples TRBV6-5 to TRBJ1-3; no reliable D call. This CDR3 has 14 residues. V lost 6 bases to trimming and J lost 0 bases, with 9 bases between them. The V gene's germline CDR1 is MNHEY and CDR2 SVGAGI.

The chain couples TRBV27 to TRBJ2-3, with 8 bases aligning to TRBD2. The J segment lost 5 bases and the V segment lost 5 bases, leaving 12 bases of the junction unmatched. CDR1 is MNHEY and CDR2 is SMNVEV in the germline V gene (reference sequence). The CDR3 totals 16 residues. CDR3 sequence: CASSPSGAGVKDTQYF. For the CDR3, the DNA is TGTGCCAGCAGTCCCTCGGGAGCGGGAGTAAAAGATACGCAGTATTTT.

This clone turned up a few times. V usage is TRBV4-1 and J usage is TRBJ1-5, with 9 bases aligning to TRBD1. The V segment lost 5 bases and the J segment 2 bases; nucleotides outside the gene matches: 4. CDR3 size: 15 residues. Looked up from germline, CDR1 is MGHRA and CDR2 is YSYEKL. The CDR3 region is CASSSQGAGNQPQHF. For the CDR3, the DNA is TGCGCCAGCAGCTCACAGGGGGCAGGCAATCAGCCCCAGCATTTT.

This chain joins TRBV29-1 and TRBJ2-5; 8 bases match TRBD2. V gave up 0 bases and J gave up 5 bases; unmatched junction bases: 14. The CDR3 extends over 17 amino acids. CDR1 is SQVTM and CDR2 is ANQGSEA in the germline V gene. CDR3 protein: CSVEDRTGGPFEETQYF. The CDR3 nucleotides read TGCAGCGTTGAAGATCGGACGGGGGGGCCATTCGAGGAGACCCAGTACTTC.

This chain links TRBV28 with TRBJ2-6, with D perhaps matching TRBD1 (6 bases). V was cut by 8 bases and J by 4 bases, with 12 bases left in between. Germline lookup yields CDR1 MDHEN and CDR2 SYDVKM. The CDR3 loop spans 14 amino acids. The CDR3 nucleotides are TGTGCCAGCGGACAGAATAGAGGGGCCAACGTCCTGACTTTC. Its protein is CASGQNRGANVLTF.

V gene TRBV5-4 combines with J gene TRBJ2-3; possible D gene TRBD1, 5 bases. The V end was cut by 4 bases, the J end by 0 bases, with 12 bases between. Germline CDR1 SGHNT, CDR2 YYREEE (reference sequence). This CDR3 spans 15 amino acids. The CDR3 DNA is TGTGCCAGCAGCAGAGGACAACGCAGCACAGATACGCAGTATTTT. Translated: CASSRGQRSTDTQYF.